This TCR beta chain was captured in a study of blood T cell repertoires in COVID-19. This clone was counted once. Living in about 25 US areas, the participants were between roughly 18 and 89 years of age. Allocation to cohorts depended on clinical history reported by the participants. CDR1 is MNHNS, CDR2 SASEGT, per germline. This CDR3 region has 15 residues. V lost 0 bases, J lost 9 bases, and 12 bases lay in between. Profiling relied on immunoSEQ multiplex PCR, and the TCRdb table lists in-frame clones only, not all of them. Of approximately 250,000 clones listed, around 90% were seen once; the top ten hold 0.75% to 1%.

The source is a woman aged 25 to 39 who had recovered from COVID-19. The chain has TRBV6-1 and TRBJ1-6, with D perhaps TRBD1 (6 bases). What was sequenced was PBMCs or T cells enriched from blood (not recorded which). The CDR3 sequence is CASSEAETQGSPLHF. The CDR3 region has the DNA TGTGCCAGCAGTGAAGCAGAGACACAGGGTTCACCCCTCCACTTT.